Following are 5 T cell receptor beta chains from one sample sequenced in a study of blood T cell repertoires in COVID-19. Here immunoSEQ multiplex PCR was the method, and the copy in TCRdb shows in-frame clones only, minus some. The data hold 330,000 or so clones, with roughly nine tenths observed a single time. Sequenced input: PBMCs or T cells enriched from blood (not recorded which). These receptor sequences come from a woman in her twenties or thirties who had recovered from COVID-19.

This clone has a single count. V gene TRBV6-5 combines with J gene TRBJ2-1; 7 bases align to TRBD1. The CDR3 length is 14 residues. The V gene end was trimmed by 9 bases and the J gene end by 4 bases; junction bases not matched to a gene: 9. CDR1 and CDR2 (germline): MNHEY, SVGAGI. CDR3 sequence reads: CASSQGVRYNEQFF. The CDR3 region has the DNA TGTGCCAGTAGTCAGGGGGTAAGGTACAATGAGCAGTTCTTC.

The chain links TRBV7-2 to TRBJ2-1; 7 nucleotides agree with TRBD2. Per germline, CDR1 SGHTA and CDR2 FQGNSA. V was pared by 1 base and J by 5 bases, with 5 bases of the junction left unmatched. The CDR3 extends over 15 amino acids. The CDR3: CASSLVRERDNEQFF. The CDR3 bases are TGTGCCAGCAGCTTAGTGCGGGAGAGAGACAATGAGCAGTTCTTC.

V usage is TRBV6-5 and J usage is TRBJ2-1, with D possibly matching TRBD2 (6 bases). Germline lookup yields CDR1 MNHEY and CDR2 SVGAGI. Deletions cut 7 bases from V and 8 bases from J, with 18 bases between. The CDR3 contains 14 residues. The CDR3: CASTPTRGMDEQFF. The DNA of the CDR3 is TGTGCCAGCACCCCGACTAGAGGAATGGATGAGCAGTTCTTC.

This sequence joins TRBV5-1 and TRBJ2-2; maybe TRBD1 (5 bases). The V gene's germline CDR1 is SGHRS and CDR2 YFSETQ. The CDR3 totals 14 residues. Trimming pared 2 bases from V and 1 base from J, leaving 6 bases between. The CDR3 region has the DNA TGCGCCAGCAGCTTAGGGGAGAACACCGGGGAGCTGTTTTTT. Protein product: CASSLGENTGELFF.

This chain joins TRBV25-1 and TRBJ1-2; no definite D call. The CDR3 is 11 residues long. Germline V CDR1 and CDR2: MGHDK, SYGVNS. Trimming removed 8 bases from V and 8 bases from J, with 12 bases in between. The CDR3 protein is CASGPNRGYTF. CDR3 sequence (DNA): TGTGCCAGCGGGCCTAACCGAGGCTACACCTTC.